One and the same sample provided the 10 T cell receptor beta chains below, sequenced in a study of blood T cell repertoires in COVID-19. Here immunoSEQ multiplex PCR was the method, and the copy in TCRdb shows in-frame clones only, minus some. In the table there are some 300,000 clones, approximately 88% of which are singletons. Sequences were obtained from peripheral blood. Every receptor here comes from a woman in her twenties or thirties who had recovered from COVID-19.

The chain uses TRBV7-8 and TRBJ2-7; TRBD1 agrees at 8 bases. Looked up from germline, CDR1 is SGHVS and CDR2 is FQNEAQ. The ends lost 5 bases at V and 6 bases at J; junction bases unmatched: 12. The CDR3 is 15 amino acids. Here the CDR3 DNA reads TGTGCCAGCAGCCCCGGGACAGGACCACTCGGCGAGCAGTACTTC. Translated: CASSPGTGPLGEQYF.

This chain joins TRBV7-2 and TRBJ1-1; the D gene is possibly TRBD1 (5 bases). The CDR3 spans 15 residues. Germline CDR1 SGHTA, CDR2 FQGNSA. V lost 1 base, J lost 4 bases, and 13 bases lay in between. CDR3 nucleotides: TGTGCCAGCAGCTTAGTCTCAAGGGGTGGCACTGAAGCTTTCTTT. Translating gives CASSLVSRGGTEAFF.

J is TRBJ1-1 and V is TRBV3-1 (or the pseudogene TRBV3-2); no definite D call. Trimming shortened V by 0 bases and J by 6 bases, and 11 bases separated the two germline ends. Germline CDR1 is LGHDT and CDR2 is YNNKEL (reference sequence). The length of the CDR3 is 14 residues. The chain's CDR3 is CASSQETVVAEAFF. CDR3 nucleotide sequence: TGTGCCAGCAGCCAAGAGACTGTGGTGGCTGAAGCTTTCTTT.

The chain has TRBV28 and TRBJ2-2, with a weak D call TRBD1 (6 bases). The CDR3 runs to 13 residues. Trimming shortened V by 7 bases and J by 4 bases, and 10 bases separated the two germline ends. Per germline, CDR1 MDHEN and CDR2 SYDVKM. The chain's CDR3 is CASTPDSTGELFF. CDR3 nucleotide sequence: TGTGCCAGCACCCCGGACAGCACCGGGGAGCTGTTTTTT.

The J gene is TRBJ1-4, the V gene TRBV27; 8 bases line up with TRBD1. From germline, CDR1 is MNHEY and CDR2 SMNVEV (reference sequence). The CDR3 is made up of 15 amino acids. With 5 bases clipped from V and 11 bases from J, the junction kept 13 bases outside the gene matches. CDR3 sequence reads: CASSPQARGRGKLFF. In DNA form, the CDR3 reads TGTGCCAGCAGTCCCCAAGCCAGGGGGCGCGGGAAACTGTTTTTT.

The chain carries TRBV15 and TRBJ2-6; D is possibly TRBD2 (5 bases). Germline V gene sequence: CDR1 LNHNV, CDR2 YYDKDF (reference sequence). The CDR3 is made up of 17 amino acids. Trimming shortened V by 1 base and J by 1 base, and 11 bases separated the two germline ends. CDR3 sequence: CATSRARLNSGANVLTF. The CDR3 coding sequence is TGTGCCACCAGCAGAGCACGACTAAATTCTGGGGCCAACGTCCTGACTTTC.

The gene calls are TRBV5-4 and TRBJ2-7, with 9 bases that match TRBD2. The CDR3 extends over 15 amino acids. Germline assignment: CDR1 SGHNT and CDR2 YYREEE (reference sequence). The J segment lost 2 bases and the V segment lost 5 bases, leaving 8 bases of the junction unmatched. The CDR3 DNA reads as TGTGCCAGCAGACGTAGCGGGGGCCCTACCTACGAGCAGTACTTC. Translation gives CASRRSGGPTYEQYF.

This chain uses TRBV9 with TRBJ2-3, with TRBD2 identical over 13 bases. CDR1 and CDR2 from the germline V gene are SGDLS and YYNGEE. V dropped 6 bases and J dropped 2; count of bases not matched to a gene: 9. The CDR3 runs to 17 residues. Here the CDR3 DNA reads TGTGCCAGCACCGTCGGACTAGCGGGGGCCTACACAGATACGCAGTATTTT. As protein: CASTVGLAGAYTDTQYF.

The chain is built from TRBV5-1 and TRBJ2-1; D perhaps matches TRBD1 (6 bases). Germline V CDR1 and CDR2: SGHRS, YFSETQ. The V end was cut by 7 bases, the J end by 4 bases, with 15 bases between. This CDR3 spans 14 amino acids. In DNA, the CDR3 is TGCGCCAGCGGATTCCGGGACACTTACAATGAGCAGTTCTTC. Amino acid sequence: CASGFRDTYNEQFF. The full variable domain, completed using reference TRBV5-1 and TRBJ2-1, is KAGVTQTPRYLIKTRGQQVTLSCSPISGHRSVSWYQQTPGQGLQFLFEYFSETQRNKGNFPGRFSGRQFSNSRSEMNVSTLELGDSALYLCASGFRDTYNEQFFGPGTRLTVL.

This chain connects TRBV18 to TRBJ2-1, with D possibly TRBD2 on 5 matching bases. Germline assignment: CDR1 KGHSH and CDR2 LQKENI. This CDR3 comprises 13 residues. Between the trimmed V and J ends, which lost 3 bases and 7 bases, there was a span of 10 bases. The CDR3 coding sequence is TGTGCCAGCTCACCGGACCCGGGGAATGAGCAGTTCTTC. It translates to CASSPDPGNEQFF.